This T cell receptor (beta chain) comes out of a study of T cells after yellow fever vaccination. Findings and limits, study-wide: On re-exposure, the response was weaker but peaked faster, at day 5 versus 15.

The ends were cut back, 6 bases at V and 7 bases at J, with 15 bases in the middle. Germline V lookup: CDR1 MDHEN, CDR2 SYDVKM. There are 13 residues in the CDR3. Comment on this clonotype: What it recognizes is unknown.

TCRdb reprocessed the 5' RACE reads with MiXCR, giving one entry per CDR3 protein. The data contain some 550,000 distinct CDR3 sequences, under 25% of them singletons. The chain uses TRBV28 and TRBJ2-5; D gene uncertain. Specimen: PBMCs, collected 15 days after the yellow fever booster vaccination. The receptor's source is a man aged 25 to 40 who received the YFV17D yellow fever vaccine. This CDR3 reads CASRFISGWTQYF. DNA of the CDR3: TGTGCCAGCAGGTTTATATCGGGCTGGACCCAGTACTTC.